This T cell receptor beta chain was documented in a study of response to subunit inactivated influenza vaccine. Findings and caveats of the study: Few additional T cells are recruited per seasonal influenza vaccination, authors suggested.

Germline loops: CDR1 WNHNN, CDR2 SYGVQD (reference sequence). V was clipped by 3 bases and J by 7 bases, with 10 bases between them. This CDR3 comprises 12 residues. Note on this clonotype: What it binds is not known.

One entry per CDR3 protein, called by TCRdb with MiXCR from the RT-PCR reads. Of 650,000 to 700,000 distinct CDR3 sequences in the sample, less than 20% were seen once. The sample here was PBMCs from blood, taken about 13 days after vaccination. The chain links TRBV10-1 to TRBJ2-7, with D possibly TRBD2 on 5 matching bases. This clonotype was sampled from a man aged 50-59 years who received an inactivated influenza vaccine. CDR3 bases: TGCGCCAGCAGTGATGGACGGAGGGAGCAGTACTTC. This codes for CASSDGRREQYF.